The 22 T cell receptor beta chains listed next were all sequenced from one sample in a study of cytomegalovirus exposure and HLA in healthy donors. Assay: immunoSEQ multiplex PCR; the TCRdb copy retains only in-frame clones and omits some. This sample has 180,000 or so clones, with about nine tenths found just once. The sample taken for sequencing was PBMCs. The receptors shown here come from a man aged 18 to 29 in good health and CMV-seropositive.

V gene TRBV4-1 combines with J gene TRBJ2-1; a weak D match, TRBD1 (6 bases). The V gene lost 1 base and the J gene lost 8 bases, with 12 bases spanning the gap. CDR3 length: 14 amino acids. Germline V gene sequence: CDR1 MGHRA, CDR2 YSYEKL. CDR3 amino acids: CASSQGQAGDEQFF. Here the CDR3 DNA reads TGCGCCAGCAGCCAAGGACAGGCCGGGGATGAGCAGTTCTTC.

The chain is built from TRBV11-1 and TRBJ2-3, with 11 bases fitting TRBD2. Germline V gene sequence: CDR1 SGHAT, CDR2 FQDESV (reference sequence). J gave up 2 bases and V 5 bases, and 6 bases lay outside the gene matches. The CDR3 length is 16 residues. CDR3 DNA: TGTGCCAGCAGCCCCTTAGCGGGGGGGGACACAGATACGCAGTATTTT. It translates to CASSPLAGGDTDTQYF. Filled out from reference TRBV11-1 and TRBJ2-3, the complete variable domain reads EAEVAQSPRYKITEKSQAVAFWCDPISGHATLYWYRQILGQGPELLVQFQDESVVDDSQLPKDRFSAERLKGVDSTLKIQPAELGDSAMYLCASSPLAGGDTDTQYFGPGTRLTVL.

The table lists this clone with a count of one. The chain links TRBV9 to TRBJ2-1, with D unclear. Germline CDR1 reads SGDLS; CDR2 reads YYNGEE. V shed 4 bases and J shed 5 bases, with 19 bases lying between them. The CDR3 consists of 16 residues. The CDR3 DNA is TGTGCCAGCAGCTTCCCCCCTCGTAGTCTCCACAATGAGCAGTTCTTC. This codes for CASSFPPRSLHNEQFF.

The chain links TRBV9 to TRBJ2-7; 8 bases match TRBD1. Trimming removed 0 bases from V and 6 bases from J; junction bases left unmatched: 8. Germline-derived CDR1 and CDR2 are SGDLS and YYNGEE. The length of the CDR3 is 15 residues. The CDR3 DNA follows: TGTGCCAGCAGCGTAGCACCGGGACAGGCGGCCGAGCAGTACTTC. This encodes CASSVAPGQAAEQYF.

The rearrangement links TRBV7-9 to TRBJ1-1; possibly TRBD1 for D (5 bases). Trimming stripped 6 bases from V and 5 bases from J, with 10 bases between. The CDR3 spans 12 residues. CDR1 and CDR2 (germline): SEHNR, FQNEAQ (reference sequence). Written as DNA, the CDR3 is TGTGCCAGCAGTGCGGGGCGAACTGAAGCTTTCTTT. It is translated as CASSAGRTEAFF.

The J gene is TRBJ2-1, the V gene TRBV28, with 11 bases that match TRBD1. The V gene end was trimmed by 10 bases and the J gene end by 8 bases; junction bases not matched to a gene: 19. This CDR3 is 17 amino acids long. The germline CDR1 and CDR2 sequences are MDHEN and SYDVKM. The CDR3 reads CAIEKGSGTGGFDEQFF. Here the CDR3 DNA reads TGTGCCATCGAGAAGGGTTCCGGGACAGGGGGGTTCGATGAGCAGTTCTTC.

The chain is built from TRBV19 and TRBJ2-6; D is unclear. The germline V gene has CDR1 LNHDA and CDR2 SQIVND (reference sequence). Trimming pared 5 bases from V and 0 bases from J, leaving 11 bases between. The CDR3 loop spans 16 amino acids. CDR3 region: CASSVHEASGANVLTF. Written as DNA, the CDR3 is TGTGCCAGTAGTGTCCACGAGGCCTCTGGGGCCAACGTCCTGACTTTC.

The chain uses TRBV14 and TRBJ1-1; D possibly corresponds to TRBD1 (6 bases). This CDR3 has 12 amino acids. CDR1 and CDR2 (germline): SGHDN, FVKESK. The V end was cut by 6 bases, the J end by 1 base, with 6 bases between. CDR3 DNA sequence: TGTGCCAGCAGACAGGGGAACACTGAAGCTTTCTTT. It translates to CASRQGNTEAFF.

The chain uses TRBV28 and TRBJ2-7; D is ambiguous. CDR3 size: 17 residues. Germline V gives CDR1 MDHEN, CDR2 SYDVKM. Deletions cut 3 bases from V and 5 bases from J, with 23 bases between. The CDR3 sequence: CASSFRLTPSVADEQYF. The CDR3 bases are TGTGCCAGCAGTTTTCGGCTCACCCCTTCAGTGGCGGACGAGCAGTACTTC.

J is TRBJ1-1 and V is TRBV5-1, with 7 bases identical to TRBD1. The ends lost 10 bases at V and 0 bases at J; junction bases unmatched: 9. This CDR3 comprises 14 residues. Germline V lookup: CDR1 SGHRS, CDR2 YFSETQ. The CDR3: CASSTGTLNTEAFF. DNA for the CDR3: TGCGCCTCCTCGACAGGGACCCTGAACACTGAAGCTTTCTTT.

The chain joins TRBV19 to TRBJ1-2; a possible D gene is TRBD1 (6 bases). This CDR3 region has 14 residues. Germline V gives CDR1 LNHDA, CDR2 SQIVND (reference sequence). The ends were cut back, 6 bases at V and 0 bases at J, with 11 bases in the middle. The CDR3 DNA is TGTGCCAGTAGAAGGACAGTCGCTAACTATGGCTACACCTTC. This translates into CASRRTVANYGYTF.

In DNA form, the CDR3 reads TGTGCCAGCAGCCAACAGGGACGAGCTTGGGATGAGCAGTTCTTC. Its translation is CASSQQGRAWDEQFF. V usage is TRBV7-9 and J usage is TRBJ2-1; TRBD1 might be the D (6 bases). The CDR3 totals 15 residues. With 5 bases removed from V and 8 bases from J, the gap between germline ends came to 19 bases. Germline V lookup: CDR1 SEHNR, CDR2 FQNEAQ (reference sequence).

This sequence joins TRBV27 and TRBJ2-7; 9 bases align to TRBD1. The V segment lost 6 bases and the J segment 4 bases; nucleotides outside the gene matches: 7. Germline-derived CDR1 and CDR2 are MNHEY and SMNVEV (reference sequence). The CDR3 has 14 residues. The DNA for the CDR3 is TGTGCCAGCAGCCAGGACAGGGGATTATACGAGCAGTACTTC. Its translation: CASSQDRGLYEQYF.

This clone was counted between two and nine times. V and J are TRBV29-1 and TRBJ1-2; 8 bases are shared with TRBD1. The CDR3 consists of 11 residues. Germline assignment: CDR1 SQVTM and CDR2 ANQGSEA. V lost 5 bases, J lost 7 bases, and 3 bases stayed unmatched. The CDR3 bases are TGCAGCGTTCAGGGGGCGGGTGGCTACACCTTC. Amino acid sequence: CSVQGAGGYTF.

This chain uses TRBV7-6 with TRBJ1-2, with 10 bases aligning to TRBD1. Germline V gene sequence: CDR1 SGHVS, CDR2 FNYEAQ. There are 15 residues in the CDR3. V lost 4 bases and J lost 4; bases outside the gene matches: 6. CDR3 protein: CASSSDGTGAYGYTF. The CDR3 DNA reads as TGTGCCAGCAGCTCGGACGGGACAGGGGCCTATGGCTACACCTTC.

This clone was observed a single time. The chain recombines TRBV19 with TRBJ2-3, with 9 bases matching TRBD2. The CDR3 is made up of 15 amino acids. CDR1 is LNHDA, CDR2 SQIVND, per germline (reference sequence). V shed 7 bases and J 5 bases; nucleotides not matched to a gene: 10. The CDR3 DNA follows: TGTGCCAGTACCGAATGGGCGGGAGGGGGAGATACGCAGTATTTT. This translates into CASTEWAGGGDTQYF.

The V call is TRBV20-1, the J call TRBJ1-1; D ambiguous. Germline loops: CDR1 DFQATT, CDR2 SNEGSKA (reference sequence). With 5 bases removed from V and 4 bases from J, the gap between germline ends came to 8 bases. The CDR3 spans 11 residues. As DNA, the CDR3 is TGCAGTGCTTCGAGAATCACTGAAGCTTTCTTT. Its translation is CSASRITEAFF.

The gene calls are TRBV28 and TRBJ2-1; D is perhaps TRBD2 (5 bases). V was shortened by 10 bases and J by 3 bases, with 10 bases between the two germline ends. Looked up from germline, CDR1 is MDHEN and CDR2 is SYDVKM. This CDR3 spans 12 amino acids. Written as DNA, the CDR3 is TGTGCCACCCGGGGAAGCTACAATGAGCAGTTCTTC. Protein sequence: CATRGSYNEQFF.

This sequence joins TRBV5-1 and TRBJ2-2; 8 bases are a match to TRBD1. There are 15 residues in the CDR3. V shed 3 bases, J shed 3 bases, and the junction held 4 bases outside the gene matches. Germline CDR1 reads SGHRS; CDR2 reads YFSETQ. The CDR3 loop is CASSWAGGDTGELFF. The CDR3 DNA reads TGCGCCAGCAGCTGGGCAGGGGGCGACACCGGGGAGCTGTTTTTT.

The rearrangement links TRBV7-9 to TRBJ1-1; unclear D gene. CDR3 length equals 13 residues. The V end was cut by 4 bases, the J end by 0 bases, with 6 bases between. Germline V CDR1 and CDR2: SEHNR, FQNEAQ (reference sequence). DNA of the CDR3: TGTGCCAGCAGCTACGAGATGAACACTGAAGCTTTCTTT. Translation gives CASSYEMNTEAFF.

The J gene is TRBJ2-3, the V gene TRBV23-1; 7 nucleotides match TRBD1. TRBV23-1 is known as an ORF, though its function is uncertain. J lost 2 bases, V lost 0 bases, and 26 bases had no gene match. The CDR3 covers 23 residues. CDR3 sequence reads: CASSQSAASITGVRGHLTDTQYF. CDR3 DNA: TGCGCCAGCAGTCAATCCGCTGCTTCAATCACAGGGGTTAGGGGACACCTCACAGATACGCAGTATTTT.

The chain uses TRBV6-6 and TRBJ1-5; D is undetermined. The CDR3 consists of 12 residues. Germline V CDR1 and CDR2: MNHNY, SVGAGI (reference sequence). The ends were cut back, 4 bases at V and 8 bases at J, with 9 bases in the middle. The DNA of the CDR3 is TGTGCCAGCAGTTCCGTTCGGGAGCCCCAGCATTTT. It translates to CASSSVREPQHF.